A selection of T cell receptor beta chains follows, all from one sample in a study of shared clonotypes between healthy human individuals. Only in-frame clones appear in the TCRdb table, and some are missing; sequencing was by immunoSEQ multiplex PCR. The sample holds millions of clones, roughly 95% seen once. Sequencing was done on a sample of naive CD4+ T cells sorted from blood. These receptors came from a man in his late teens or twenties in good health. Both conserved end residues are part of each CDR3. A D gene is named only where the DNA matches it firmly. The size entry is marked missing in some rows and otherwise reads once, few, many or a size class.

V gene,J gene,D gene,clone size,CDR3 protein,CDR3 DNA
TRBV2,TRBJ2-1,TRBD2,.,CASRGGLASDEQFF,TGTGCCAGCAGGGGTGGACTAGCCTCGGATGAGCAGTTCTTC
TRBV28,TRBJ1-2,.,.,CASSPQGLNGYTF,TGTGCCAGCAGCCCTCAGGGGCTTAATGGCTACACCTTC
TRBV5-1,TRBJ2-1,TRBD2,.,CASKIAGEPYNEQFF,TGCGCCAGCAAAATAGCGGGGGAACCATACAATGAGCAGTTCTTC
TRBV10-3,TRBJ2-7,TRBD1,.,CAIRLQGAFEQYF,TGTGCCATCAGATTACAGGGGGCCTTCGAGCAGTACTTC
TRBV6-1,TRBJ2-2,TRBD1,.,CASAYRGSNTGELFF,TGTGCCAGCGCATACAGGGGGTCGAACACCGGGGAGCTGTTTTTT
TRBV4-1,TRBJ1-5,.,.,CASSQEGGGNQPQHF,TGCGCCAGCAGCCAAGAGGGCGGCGGCAATCAGCCCCAGCATTTT
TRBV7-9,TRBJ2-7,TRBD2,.,CASSGSGRRTYEQYF,TGTGCCAGCAGCGGGAGCGGGAGACGAACCTACGAGCAGTACTTC
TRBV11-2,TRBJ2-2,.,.,CASRIPGKATGELFF,TGTGCCAGCAGGATACCGGGAAAGGCAACCGGGGAGCTGTTTTTT
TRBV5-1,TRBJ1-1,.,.,CASGKEMNTEAFF,TGCGCCAGCGGGAAGGAAATGAACACTGAAGCTTTCTTT
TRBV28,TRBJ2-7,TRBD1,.,CASSSTGGEGYEQYF,TGTGCCAGCAGTTCGACAGGGGGGGAAGGCTACGAGCAGTACTTC
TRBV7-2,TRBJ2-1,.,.,CASRSGASHNEQFF,TGTGCCAGCAGGAGTGGGGCCAGTCACAATGAGCAGTTCTTC
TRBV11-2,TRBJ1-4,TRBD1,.,CASSMTGVHEKLFF,TGTGCCAGCAGCATGACAGGGGTTCATGAAAAACTGTTTTTT
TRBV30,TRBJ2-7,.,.,CAWSVGLLSGEQYF,TGTGCCTGGAGTGTTGGTCTTCTGTCCGGCGAGCAGTACTTC
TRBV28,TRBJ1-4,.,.,CASRTGKWEKLFF,TGTGCCAGCAGGACGGGGAAGTGGGAAAAACTGTTTTTT
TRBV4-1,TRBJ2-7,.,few,CASSQEAYYEQYF,TGCGCCAGCAGCCAAGAGGCCTACTACGAGCAGTACTTC
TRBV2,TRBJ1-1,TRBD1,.,CASIRDGDRAINTEAFF,TGTGCCAGCATCCGAGACGGGGACAGGGCAATTAACACTGAAGCTTTCTTT
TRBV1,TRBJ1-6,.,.,CTSSQIYSPLHF,TGCACCAGCAGCCAAATATATTCACCCCTCCACTTT
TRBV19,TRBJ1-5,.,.,CASTERRSNQPQHF,TGTGCCAGTACCGAAAGACGAAGCAATCAGCCCCAGCATTTT
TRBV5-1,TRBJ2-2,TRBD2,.,CASSSQGLAENTGELFF,TGCGCCAGCAGCTCCCAGGGACTAGCGGAGAACACCGGGGAGCTGTTTTTT
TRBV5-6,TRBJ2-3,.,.,CASSFRAPSTDTQYF,TGTGCCAGCAGCTTCAGGGCGCCTAGCACAGATACGCAGTATTTT
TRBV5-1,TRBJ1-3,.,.,CASSLIPGALSGNTIYF,TGCGCCAGCAGCTTAATTCCAGGGGCCCTCTCTGGAAACACCATATATTTT
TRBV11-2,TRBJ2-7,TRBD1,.,CASSYRGQQPYEQYF,TGTGCCAGCTCCTACCGGGGACAGCAACCGTACGAGCAGTACTTC
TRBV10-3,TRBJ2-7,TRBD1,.,CAISETRQGTSYEQYF,TGTGCCATCAGTGAGACGAGACAGGGGACCTCCTACGAGCAGTACTTC
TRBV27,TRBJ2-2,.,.,CASAIRRSGELFF,TGTGCCAGCGCGATCCGGAGATCCGGGGAGCTGTTTTTT
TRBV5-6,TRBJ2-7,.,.,CASSLGAYEQYF,TGTGCCAGCAGCTTGGGGGCCTACGAGCAGTACTTC
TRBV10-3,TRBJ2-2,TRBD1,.,CAISEGTGMSGELFF,TGTGCCATCAGTGAAGGGACAGGGATGTCCGGGGAGCTGTTTTTT